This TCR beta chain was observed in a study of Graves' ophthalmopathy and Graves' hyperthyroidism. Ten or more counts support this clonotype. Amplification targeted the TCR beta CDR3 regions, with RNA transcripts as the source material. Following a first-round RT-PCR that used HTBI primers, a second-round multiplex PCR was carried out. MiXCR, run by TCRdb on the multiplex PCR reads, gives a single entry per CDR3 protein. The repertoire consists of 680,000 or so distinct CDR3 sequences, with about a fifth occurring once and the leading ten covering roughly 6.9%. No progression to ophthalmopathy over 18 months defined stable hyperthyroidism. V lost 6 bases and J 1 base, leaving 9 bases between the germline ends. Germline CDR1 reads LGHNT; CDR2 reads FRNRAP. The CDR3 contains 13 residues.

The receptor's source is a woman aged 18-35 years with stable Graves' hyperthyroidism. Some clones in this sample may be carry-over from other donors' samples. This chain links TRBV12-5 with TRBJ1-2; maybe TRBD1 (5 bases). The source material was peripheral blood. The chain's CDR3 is CASGKGDNYGYTF. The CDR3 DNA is TGTGCTAGTGGCAAAGGGGATAACTATGGCTACACCTTC.